Sequencing of this T cell receptor beta chain was carried out in a study of identifying expanded T cells in peripheral blood. Sequenced by immunoSEQ multiplex PCR; TCRdb stores in-frame clones only, minus some. The table shows approximately 50,000 clones, with roughly 80% occurring only once. V dropped 5 bases and J dropped 0 bases, with 14 bases sitting between them. This CDR3 has 16 amino acids. Germline lookup yields CDR1 SGHVS and CDR2 FQNEAQ. The V and J genes are TRBV7-8 and TRBJ1-3, with TRBD1 as a possible D gene (5 bases). This clonotype was obtained from a person aged 18 to 70 in good health. The sequencing input was blood. CDR3 sequence reads: CASSLIHQGSGNTIYF. The CDR3 DNA sequence: TGTGCCAGCAGCCTAATTCATCAGGGCTCTGGAAACACCATATATTTT.